These 7 T cell receptor beta chains came from one sample sequenced in a study of identical twins. TCRdb reprocessed the 5' RACE reads with MiXCR, giving one entry per CDR3 protein. The data hold some 500,000 distinct CDR3 sequences, with around 20% observed a single time. In addition, the sample was reused for a study of T cells expressing NK-cell markers.

Material: CD4+ T cells sorted from blood. Receptor source: a woman under 30 in good health.

The rearrangement links TRBV15 to TRBJ2-7, with D tentatively TRBD1 or TRBD2 (5 bases each). This CDR3 contains 11 residues. The germline V and J ends were trimmed by 5 bases and 6 bases, with 8 bases remaining between them. The germline V gene encodes CDR1 LNHNV and CDR2 YYDKDF (reference sequence). In DNA form, the CDR3 reads TGTGCCACCAGCCGGGACGGCGAGCAGTACTTC. It codes for CATSRDGEQYF.

In DNA form, the CDR3 reads TGTGCCAGCAGTTGGGGACGGGTCAACACTGAAGCTTTCTTT. Translating gives CASSWGRVNTEAFF. The rearrangement uses TRBV12-3 or TRBV12-4 and TRBJ1-1; TRBD1 might be the D (5 bases). Trimming removed 4 bases from V and 2 bases from J, with 11 bases in between. CDR3 size: 14 residues.

This clonotype was observed a handful of times. The chain is built from TRBV6-5 and TRBJ1-2; no reliable D call. The CDR3 sequence is 15 residues long. V was clipped by 0 bases and J by 0 bases, with 8 bases between them. The germline V gene encodes CDR1 MNHEY and CDR2 SVGAGI. As DNA, the CDR3 is TGTGCCAGCAGTTACTCCCACCGAACTAACTATGGCTACACCTTC. It is translated as CASSYSHRTNYGYTF.

CDR3 sequence: CSADRAGKTYEQYF. The DNA of the CDR3 is TGCAGTGCTGATCGGGCGGGCAAGACCTACGAGCAGTACTTC. The rearrangement links TRBV20-1 to TRBJ2-7; D might be TRBD2 (5 bases). Germline CDR1 and CDR2: DFQATT and SNEGSKA (reference sequence). With 5 bases removed from V and 2 bases from J, the gap between germline ends came to 16 bases. The CDR3 has 14 residues.

V and J are TRBV9 and TRBJ2-3; the match to TRBD2 covers 8 bases. CDR1 is SGDLS, CDR2 YYNGEE, per germline. The CDR3 has 16 residues. After removal of 0 bases from V and 4 bases from J, the junction contained 7 bases not matched to a gene. DNA for the CDR3: TGTGCCAGCAGCGTAGCAGCGGGAGTTATATCAGATACGCAGTATTTT. Translated: CASSVAAGVISDTQYF.

V and J are TRBV20-1 and TRBJ1-4; D call uncertain. The CDR3 has 13 amino acids. CDR1 is DFQATT and CDR2 is SNEGSKA in the germline V gene (reference sequence). Between the trimmed V and J ends, which lost 3 bases and 5 bases, there was a span of 10 bases. CDR3 in amino acids: CSASNRANEKLFF. CDR3 DNA: TGCAGTGCTAGTAACAGAGCGAATGAAAAACTGTTTTTT.

In its sample, this clonotype was seen a few times. The V and J genes are TRBV5-1 and TRBJ2-4, with a possible D match to TRBD1 (5 bases). This CDR3 comprises 16 residues. V was cut by 4 bases and J by 0 bases, with 14 bases left in between. Germline V lookup: CDR1 SGHRS, CDR2 YFSETQ. CDR3: CASSPPDSLAKNIQYF. The CDR3 DNA follows: TGCGCCAGCAGCCCTCCCGACAGCCTAGCCAAAAACATTCAGTACTTC.